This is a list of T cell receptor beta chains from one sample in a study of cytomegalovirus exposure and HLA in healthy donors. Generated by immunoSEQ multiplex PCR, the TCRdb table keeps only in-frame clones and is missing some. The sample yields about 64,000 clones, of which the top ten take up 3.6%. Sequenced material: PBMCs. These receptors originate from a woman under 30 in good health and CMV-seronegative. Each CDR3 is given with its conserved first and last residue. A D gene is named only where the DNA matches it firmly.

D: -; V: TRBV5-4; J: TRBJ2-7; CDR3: CASTSAAGSYEQYF; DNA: TGTGCCAGCACCTCCGCGGCGGGCTCCTACGAGCAGTACTTC
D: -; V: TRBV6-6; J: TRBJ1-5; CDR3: CASSYVKGGNQPQHF; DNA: TGTGCCAGCAGTTACGTCAAGGGGGGCAATCAGCCCCAGCATTTT
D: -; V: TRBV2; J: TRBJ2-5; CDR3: CASSLPGLETQYF; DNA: TGTGCCAGCAGCCTACCAGGGCTTGAGACCCAGTACTTC
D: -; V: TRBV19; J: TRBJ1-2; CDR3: CASSSTSGAPYGYTF; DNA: TGTGCCAGTAGCTCTACCTCAGGGGCCCCCTATGGCTACACCTTC
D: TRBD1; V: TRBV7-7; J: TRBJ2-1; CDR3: CASSSGQGNEQFF; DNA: TGTGCTAGCAGCTCCGGACAGGGGAATGAGCAGTTCTTC
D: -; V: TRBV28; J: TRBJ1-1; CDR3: CASTLRGLNTEAFF; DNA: TGTGCCAGCACCTTGCGGGGCTTGAACACTGAAGCTTTCTTT
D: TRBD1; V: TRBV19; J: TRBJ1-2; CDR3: CASSPRDREDYGYTF; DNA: TGTGCCAGTAGTCCCCGGGACAGGGAGGACTATGGCTACACCTTC
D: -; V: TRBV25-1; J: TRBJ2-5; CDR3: CASSTPGRQETQYF; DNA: TGTGCCAGCAGTACCCCCGGCAGGCAAGAGACCCAGTACTTC
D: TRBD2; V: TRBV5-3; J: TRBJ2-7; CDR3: CARSYFPGGTGEQYF; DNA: TGTGCCAGAAGCTATTTCCCCGGGGGGACGGGCGAGCAGTACTTC
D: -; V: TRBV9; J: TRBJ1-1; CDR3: CASSVGANTEAFF; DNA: TGTGCCAGCAGCGTAGGAGCGAACACTGAAGCTTTCTTT
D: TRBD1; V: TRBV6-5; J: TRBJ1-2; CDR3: CASSYTGGSWGYTF; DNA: TGTGCCAGCAGTTATACAGGGGGTTCGTGGGGCTACACCTTC
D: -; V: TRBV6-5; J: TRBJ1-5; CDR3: CASSPDWGGNQPQHF; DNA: TGTGCCAGCAGCCCGGACTGGGGAGGCAATCAGCCCCAGCATTTT
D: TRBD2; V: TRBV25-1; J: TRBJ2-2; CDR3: CASSLAGGEGSTGELFF; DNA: TGTGCCAGCAGCTTAGCGGGAGGCGAGGGTAGCACCGGGGAGCTGTTTTTT
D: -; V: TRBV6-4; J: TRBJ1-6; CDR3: CASSQSPGSPLHF; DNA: TGTGCCAGCAGTCAATCCCCAGGATCACCCCTCCACTTT
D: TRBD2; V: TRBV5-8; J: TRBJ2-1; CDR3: CASSVGTSGDNEQFF; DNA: TGTGCCAGCAGCGTAGGGACTAGCGGCGATAATGAGCAGTTCTTC
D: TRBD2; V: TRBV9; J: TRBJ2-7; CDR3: CASSPDVGLGYEQYF; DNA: TGTGCCAGCAGCCCTGACGTGGGACTAGGCTACGAGCAGTACTTC
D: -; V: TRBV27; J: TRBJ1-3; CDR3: CASSLPSEDLSGNTIYF; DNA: TGTGCCAGCAGTTTACCCTCCGAGGATCTCTCTGGAAACACCATATATTTT
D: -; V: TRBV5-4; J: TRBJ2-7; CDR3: CASSPTGYYF; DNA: TGTGCCAGCAGCCCGACAGGTTACTACTTC
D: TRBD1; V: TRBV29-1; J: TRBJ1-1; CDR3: CSAEGAQWTTEAFF; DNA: TGCAGCGCCGAGGGGGCACAGTGGACCACTGAAGCTTTCTTT
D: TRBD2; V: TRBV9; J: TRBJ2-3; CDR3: CASSVPSSGGTDTQYF; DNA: TGTGCCAGCAGCGTACCCTCTAGCGGAGGCACAGATACGCAGTATTTT
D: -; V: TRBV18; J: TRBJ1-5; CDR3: CASSPNSNQPQHF; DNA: TGTGCCAGCTCACCTAATAGCAATCAGCCCCAGCATTTT
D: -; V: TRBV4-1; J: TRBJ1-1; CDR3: CASSQDWRDGDTEAFF; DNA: TGCGCCAGCAGCCAAGATTGGAGGGACGGGGACACTGAAGCTTTCTTT
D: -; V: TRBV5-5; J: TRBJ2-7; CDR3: CASSAGEYEQYF; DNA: TGTGCCAGCAGCGCCGGAGAGTACGAGCAGTACTTC
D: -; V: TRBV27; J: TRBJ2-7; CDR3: CASSLTDSQTYEQYF; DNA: TGTGCCAGCAGTTTAACGGACAGTCAAACCTACGAGCAGTACTTC
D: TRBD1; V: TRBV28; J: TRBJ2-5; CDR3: CASRSLGGGETQYF; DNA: TGTGCCAGCAGATCTTTAGGGGGCGGAGAGACCCAGTACTTC
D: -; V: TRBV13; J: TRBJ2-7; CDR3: CASSLGRGSSYEQYF; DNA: TGTGCCAGCAGCCTCGGACGGGGGAGCTCCTACGAGCAGTACTTC
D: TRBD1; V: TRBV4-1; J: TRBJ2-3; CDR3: CASSLGDRSTDTQYF; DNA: TGCGCCAGCAGCCTAGGGGACAGATCCACAGATACGCAGTATTTT
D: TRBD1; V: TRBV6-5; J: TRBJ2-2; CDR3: CASRTGANTGELFF; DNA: TGTGCCAGCAGGACAGGGGCAAACACCGGGGAGCTGTTTTTT
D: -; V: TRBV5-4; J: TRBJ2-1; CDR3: CASSLVSAHNEQFF; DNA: TGTGCCAGCAGCTTGGTCAGCGCGCACAATGAGCAGTTCTTC
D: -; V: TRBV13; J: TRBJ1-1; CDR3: CASSLGPSLQLNTEAFF; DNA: TGTGCCAGCAGCTTGGGGCCTAGTCTACAACTGAACACTGAAGCTTTCTTT
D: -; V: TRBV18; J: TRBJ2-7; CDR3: CASSPGASYEQYF; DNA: TGTGCCAGCTCACCGGGGGCCTCCTACGAGCAGTACTTC
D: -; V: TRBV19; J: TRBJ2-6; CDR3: CASSPLFPGSGANVLTF; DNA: TGTGCCAGTAGTCCCCTCTTCCCGGGTTCTGGGGCCAACGTCCTGACTTTC
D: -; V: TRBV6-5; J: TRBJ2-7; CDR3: CASSSSQGLREQYF; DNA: TGTGCCAGCAGTTCCTCACAGGGTCTCCGCGAGCAGTACTTC
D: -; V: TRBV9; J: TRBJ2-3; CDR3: CASSVEARGHPDTQYF; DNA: TGTGCCAGCAGCGTAGAGGCTAGAGGGCACCCAGATACGCAGTATTTT
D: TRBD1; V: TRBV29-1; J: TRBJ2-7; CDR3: CSVDRGQAEQYF; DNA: TGCAGCGTGGACCGCGGACAGGCGGAGCAGTACTTC
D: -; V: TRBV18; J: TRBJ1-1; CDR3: CASSPSRDTEAFF; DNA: TGTGCCAGCTCACCGTCACGGGACACTGAAGCTTTCTTT
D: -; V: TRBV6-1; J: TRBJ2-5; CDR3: CASSELGGETQYF; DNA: TGTGCCAGCAGTGAGTTGGGGGGAGAGACCCAGTACTTC
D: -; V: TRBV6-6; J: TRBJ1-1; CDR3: CASPKSMNTEAFF; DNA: TGTGCCAGCCCTAAAAGCATGAACACTGAAGCTTTCTTT
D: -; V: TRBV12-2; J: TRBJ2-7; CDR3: CASRLGQSYEQYF; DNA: TGTGCAAGTCGCTTGGGACAGAGCTACGAGCAGTACTTC
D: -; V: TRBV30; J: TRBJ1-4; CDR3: CAWSENREYLFF; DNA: TGTGCCTGGAGTGAGAACCGGGAGTACCTGTTTTTT
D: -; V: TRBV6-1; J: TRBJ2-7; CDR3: CATVTRERYEQYF; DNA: TGTGCCACCGTTACCAGGGAACGCTACGAGCAGTACTTC
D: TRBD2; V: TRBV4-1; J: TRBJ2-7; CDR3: CASSRRLAGGDEQYF; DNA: TGCGCCAGCAGCCGCCGACTAGCGGGAGGGGACGAGCAGTACTTC
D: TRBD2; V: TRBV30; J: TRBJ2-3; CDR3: CAWSASGVQDTQYF; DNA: TGTGCCTGGAGTGCTAGCGGGGTTCAAGATACGCAGTATTTT
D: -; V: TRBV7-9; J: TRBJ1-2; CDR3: CASSHLRRGRDGYTF; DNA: TGTGCCAGCAGCCACCTCCGTCGGGGTCGGGATGGCTACACCTTC
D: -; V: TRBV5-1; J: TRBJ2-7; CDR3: CASSLPSRSYEQYF; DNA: TGCGCCAGCAGCTTGCCTAGCCGCTCCTACGAGCAGTACTTC
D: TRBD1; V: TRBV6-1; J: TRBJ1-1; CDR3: CASSGQGGGTAEAFF; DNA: TGTGCCAGCAGTGGCCAGGGGGGAGGTACGGCTGAAGCTTTCTTT
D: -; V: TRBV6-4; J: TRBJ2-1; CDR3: CASSVATRYNEQFF; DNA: TGTGCCAGCAGTGTGGCCACCAGATACAATGAGCAGTTCTTC
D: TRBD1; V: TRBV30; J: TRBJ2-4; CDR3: CAWSVATGTGGNIQYF; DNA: TGTGCCTGGAGTGTCGCTACCGGGACAGGGGGGAACATTCAGTACTTC
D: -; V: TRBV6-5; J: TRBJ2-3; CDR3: CASSYQSTDTQYF; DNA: TGTGCCAGCAGTTACCAATCCACAGATACGCAGTATTTT
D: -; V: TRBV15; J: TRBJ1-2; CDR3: CATSRASRTLHGYTF; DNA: TGTGCCACCAGCAGAGCCTCACGGACACTCCATGGCTACACCTTC
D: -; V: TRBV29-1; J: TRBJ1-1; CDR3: CSSWTAMNTEAFF; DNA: TGCAGCTCCTGGACAGCCATGAACACTGAAGCTTTCTTT
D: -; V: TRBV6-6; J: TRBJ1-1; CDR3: CASSKRQEAFF; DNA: TGTGCCAGCAGTAAAAGACAGGAAGCTTTCTTT
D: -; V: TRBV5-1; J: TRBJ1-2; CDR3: CASSLRTHRVGYTF; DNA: TGCGCCAGCAGCTTAAGGACGCACAGGGTTGGCTACACCTTC
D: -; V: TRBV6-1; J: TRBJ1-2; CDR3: CASTEREDGGYGYTF; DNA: TGTGCCAGCACCGAGCGGGAAGACGGAGGCTATGGCTACACCTTC
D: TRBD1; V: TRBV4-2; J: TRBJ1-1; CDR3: CASSPTRGQPGTEAFF; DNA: TGTGCCAGCAGCCCAACGAGGGGGCAGCCGGGCACTGAAGCTTTCTTT
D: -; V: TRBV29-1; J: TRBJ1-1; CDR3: CSVARSLNTEAFF; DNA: TGCAGCGTTGCGAGGTCTTTGAACACTGAAGCTTTCTTT
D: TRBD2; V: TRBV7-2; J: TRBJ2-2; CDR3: CASTPGLAYTGELFF; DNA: TGTGCCAGCACCCCGGGACTAGCGTATACCGGGGAGCTGTTTTTT
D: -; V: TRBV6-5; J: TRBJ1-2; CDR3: CASSQGGADGYTF; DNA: TGTGCCAGCAGCCAGGGCGGGGCGGATGGCTACACCTTC
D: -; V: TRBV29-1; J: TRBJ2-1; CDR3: CSVVNRSSYNEQFF; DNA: TGCAGCGTGGTGAACAGAAGCTCCTACAATGAGCAGTTCTTC
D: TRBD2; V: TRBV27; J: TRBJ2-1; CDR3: CASSYPITSGRNEQFF; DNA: TGTGCCAGCAGTTACCCCATCACTAGCGGGAGAAATGAGCAGTTCTTC